Each of the 30 T cell receptor beta chains below was sequenced from the same sample in a study of T cell responses to AZD1222 COVID-19 vaccine. Using immunoSEQ multiplex PCR, the repertoire was profiled, and TCRdb retains in-frame clones only, with some absent. The data contain about 85,000 clones, approximately 88% of them seen just once; the ten biggest clones take up around 15%. The input for sequencing was peripheral blood, taken on day 0 of AZD1222 vaccination. The origin of the receptors is an adult in good health.

CDR3 residues: CASSLGLRGFSPLHF. For the CDR3, the DNA is TGTGCCAGCAGTTTGGGTCTTCGAGGTTTTTCACCCCTCCACTTT. The chain links TRBV27 to TRBJ1-6; no firm D call. Germline-derived CDR1 and CDR2 are MNHEY and SMNVEV (reference sequence). V was clipped by 3 bases and J by 9 bases, with 15 bases between them. The CDR3 runs to 15 residues.

The genes are TRBV18 and TRBJ1-5; the D gene is possibly TRBD1 (6 bases). Germline V lookup: CDR1 KGHSH, CDR2 LQKENI. CDR3 size: 15 residues. V was cut by 4 bases and J by 6 bases, with 16 bases left in between. The DNA of the CDR3 is TGTGCCAGCTCACGGGAGAGGGGGGCGGTTCAGCCCCAGCATTTT. It specifies CASSRERGAVQPQHF. Combining the CDR3 with reference TRBV18 and TRBJ1-5 gives the whole variable domain NAGVMQNPRHLVRRRGQEARLRCSPMKGHSHVYWYRQLPEEGLKFMVYLQKENIIDESGMPKERFSAEFPKEGPSILRIQQVVRGDSAAYFCASSRERGAVQPQHFGDGTRLSIL.

This clone appeared once. The chain joins TRBV5-1 to TRBJ2-2; D ambiguous. The CDR3 sequence is 14 residues long. Germline-derived CDR1 and CDR2 are SGHRS and YFSETQ. Trimming took off 1 base at V and 5 bases at J, with 9 bases between the two ends. This CDR3 reads CASSLIQETGELFF. CDR3 sequence (DNA): TGCGCCAGCAGCTTGATCCAGGAGACCGGGGAGCTGTTTTTT.

This chain links TRBV6-5 with TRBJ2-2; D is ambiguous. The CDR3 covers 13 residues. Trimming took off 6 bases at V and 4 bases at J, with 9 bases between the two ends. The germline V gene encodes CDR1 MNHEY and CDR2 SVGAGI. The CDR3 loop is CASRIAGTGELFF. The CDR3 DNA reads as TGTGCCAGCAGAATAGCAGGCACCGGGGAGCTGTTTTTT.

In its sample, this clone was seen once. This sequence joins TRBV7-2 and TRBJ2-2; D call uncertain. The CDR3 has 16 residues. Germline V gene sequence: CDR1 SGHTA, CDR2 FQGNSA. Trimming removed 3 bases from V and 1 base from J, with 12 bases in between. The DNA for the CDR3 is TGTGCCAGCAGCTTTGTTCCGGGTAGGAACACCGGGGAGCTGTTTTTT. This sequence encodes CASSFVPGRNTGELFF.

This clone has a handful of counts. The chain employs TRBV6-6 and TRBJ2-1; 9 bases map to TRBD2. The J segment lost 15 bases and the V segment lost 2 bases, leaving 11 bases of the junction unmatched. Germline V gene data show CDR1 as MNHNY and CDR2 as SVGAGI (reference sequence). CDR3 length: 14 amino acids. The CDR3 nucleotides read TGTGCCAGCAGTTACCTGGCGGGGGGGACTCCCCTGTTCTTC. It translates to CASSYLAGGTPLFF.

The V and J genes are TRBV5-4 and TRBJ2-7; D ambiguous. The CDR3 runs to 13 residues. In germline, CDR1 is SGHNT, CDR2 YYREEE (reference sequence). Trimming removed 7 bases from V and 0 bases from J, with 11 bases in between. As DNA, the CDR3 is TGTGCCAGCTCCAACGGAGTCTCCTACGAGCAGTACTTC. Protein sequence: CASSNGVSYEQYF.

The rearrangement uses TRBV30 and TRBJ1-5; maybe TRBD1 (6 bases). V was trimmed by 4 bases and J by 7 bases, leaving 14 bases between them. Germline V gene sequence: CDR1 GTSNPN, CDR2 SVGIG (reference sequence). The CDR3 sequence is 13 residues long. As DNA, the CDR3 is TGTGCCTGGACGCCCGGTGGGGGCCAGCCCCAGCATTTT. Translation gives CAWTPGGGQPQHF. The complete variable domain, with remaining parts taken from reference TRBV30 and TRBJ1-5, reads SQTIHQWPATLVQPVGSPLSLECTVEGTSNPNLYWYRQAAGRGLQLLFYSVGIGQISSEVPQNLSASRPQDRQFILSSKKLLLSDSGFYLCAWTPGGGQPQHFGDGTRLSIL.

The rearrangement joins TRBV28 to TRBJ1-2, with D possibly matching TRBD1 (5 bases). Germline CDR1 is MDHEN and CDR2 is SYDVKM. The CDR3 has 13 residues. The V end lost 5 bases, the J end lost 3 bases, and 10 bases lay between the germline ends. The CDR3 bases are TGTGCCAGCAGTGGCGGGACGGACTATGGCTACACCTTC. This encodes CASSGGTDYGYTF.

This chain links TRBV24-1 with TRBJ1-2; D not certain. Germline V gene lookup returns CDR1 KGHDR and CDR2 SFDVKD. The CDR3 is 12 residues long. The V gene lost 5 bases and the J gene lost 6 bases, with 9 bases spanning the gap. The CDR3 DNA sequence: TGTGCCACCAGTGGAGGAATTGATGGCTACACCTTC. Encoded protein: CATSGGIDGYTF.

This chain connects TRBV6-5 to TRBJ2-3; D gene unclear. From germline, CDR1 is MNHEY and CDR2 SVGAGI. The V gene lost 0 bases and the J gene lost 2 bases, with 6 bases spanning the gap. The CDR3 is made up of 14 amino acids. For the CDR3, the DNA is TGTGCCAGCAGTTACTCCCTGAACACAGATACGCAGTATTTT. Its protein is CASSYSLNTDTQYF.

The CDR3 DNA follows: TGTGCCAGCAGCTTGGGACCGGGACAGGGATTTGAAGGCTACACCTTC. Protein: CASSLGPGQGFEGYTF. The rearrangement links TRBV5-6 to TRBJ1-2; 9 bases fit TRBD1. The J segment lost 8 bases and the V segment lost 0 bases, leaving 11 bases of the junction unmatched. This CDR3 has 16 residues. Germline CDR1 is SGHDT and CDR2 is YYEEEE.

This chain joins TRBV28 and TRBJ1-2; D unclear. The CDR3 length is 14 residues. Trimming removed 7 bases at V and 1 base at J, with 13 bases between. CDR1 is MDHEN and CDR2 is SYDVKM in the germline V gene. As DNA, the CDR3 is TGTGCCAGCACCTGGAGACTGCTTAACTATGGCTACACCTTC. It encodes CASTWRLLNYGYTF.

The chain links TRBV19 to TRBJ1-5, with D possibly matching TRBD1 (6 bases). Germline V gives CDR1 LNHDA, CDR2 SQIVND (reference sequence). V gave up 7 bases and J gave up 4 bases, with 14 bases separating them. The CDR3 is 14 residues long. In DNA form, the CDR3 reads TGTGCCAGTACCCTGGACAGAATTAATCAGCCCCAGCATTTT. Translation: CASTLDRINQPQHF.

The chain joins TRBV28 to TRBJ1-5, with TRBD1 identical over 7 bases. The CDR3 extends over 14 amino acids. V lost 7 bases to trimming and J lost 4 bases; unmatched junction nucleotides: 7. The germline CDR1 and CDR2 sequences are MDHEN and SYDVKM. The CDR3 coding sequence is TGTGCCAGCAACCGTATCAGGGGGAATCAGCCCCAGCATTTT. It is translated as CASNRIRGNQPQHF.

This chain joins TRBV30 and TRBJ2-3, with 9 bases identical to TRBD2. Germline lookup yields CDR1 GTSNPN and CDR2 SVGIG (reference sequence). CDR3 length: 15 amino acids. The V gene end was trimmed by 2 bases and the J gene end by 3 bases; junction bases not matched to a gene: 6. The CDR3 bases are TGTGCCTGGAGTCAGGGACTAGCCTTAACAGATACGCAGTATTTT. Its protein product is CAWSQGLALTDTQYF.

The chain uses TRBV19 and TRBJ1-1; D possibly corresponds to TRBD1 (5 bases). The V and J ends lost 5 bases and 4 bases respectively, with 14 bases between them. CDR1 is LNHDA and CDR2 is SQIVND in the germline V gene (reference sequence). There are 14 residues in the CDR3. The CDR3: CASSPPGFGTEAFF. CDR3 coding DNA: TGTGCCAGTAGTCCCCCAGGGTTCGGCACTGAAGCTTTCTTT.

The gene calls are TRBV11-2 and TRBJ2-1, with D hard to call. The germline CDR1 and CDR2 sequences are SGHAT and FQNNGV. The CDR3 totals 15 residues. Deletions cut 1 base from V and 1 base from J, with 8 bases between. The CDR3 sequence is CASSLAGTSYNEQFF. The CDR3 DNA is TGTGCCAGCAGCTTAGCGGGTACATCCTACAATGAGCAGTTCTTC.

This chain uses TRBV6-6 with TRBJ1-2; no definite D call. V lost 4 bases to trimming and J lost 7 bases, with 16 bases between them. Germline CDR1 MNHNY, CDR2 SVGAGI (reference sequence). CDR3 size: 14 residues. The CDR3 nucleotides are TGTGCCAGCAGTTCCCCCGAGGGCGCAGGTGGCTACACCTTC. Protein: CASSSPEGAGGYTF.

J is TRBJ2-7 and V is TRBV3-1 (or the pseudogene TRBV3-2); TRBD2 aligns across 13 bases. Germline V gene sequence: CDR1 LGHDT, CDR2 YNNKEL (reference sequence). Trimming at V came to 5 bases and at J to 13 bases, leaving 11 bases not matched to a gene. This CDR3 comprises 14 residues. The CDR3 spells CASSFTSGRAPEYF. The CDR3 DNA is TGTGCCAGCAGCTTTACTAGCGGGAGGGCCCCGGAATACTTC.

V and J are TRBV6-5 and TRBJ2-3; 9 nucleotides agree with TRBD2. From germline, CDR1 is MNHEY and CDR2 SVGAGI. This CDR3 has 16 amino acids. The trim removed 0 bases at V and 4 bases at J, leaving 5 bases unmatched. The CDR3 region has the DNA TGTGCCAGCAGTTACTCTACGGCGGGAGGGCCAGATACGCAGTATTTT. Translated, it gives CASSYSTAGGPDTQYF.

This rearrangement joins TRBV2 to TRBJ1-2; TRBD1 agrees at 9 bases. V shed 8 bases and J 2 bases; nucleotides not matched to a gene: 6. The length of the CDR3 is 14 residues. The germline gives CDR1 SNHLY, CDR2 FYNNEI. This CDR3 reads CASSTGGANYGYTF. As DNA, the CDR3 is TGTGCCAGCTCAACAGGGGGCGCGAACTATGGCTACACCTTC.

The V and J genes are TRBV4-1 and TRBJ2-1; no firm D call. Germline CDR1 is MGHRA and CDR2 is YSYEKL. Deletions cut 3 bases from V and 0 bases from J, with 15 bases between. The CDR3 contains 17 residues. The CDR3 bases are TGCGCCAGCAGCCAGAATTGGGTGGGAAGCTCCTACAATGAGCAGTTCTTC. Its protein is CASSQNWVGSSYNEQFF.

The V and J genes are TRBV28 and TRBJ1-2; 8 bases map to TRBD1. J was trimmed by 8 bases and V by 0 bases; bases with no gene match: 8. This CDR3 is 15 amino acids long. Germline V CDR1 and CDR2: MDHEN, SYDVKM. CDR3 sequence reads: CASSLWLTGGEGYTF. As DNA, the CDR3 is TGTGCCAGCAGTTTATGGTTAACAGGGGGGGAAGGCTACACCTTC.

This rearrangement joins TRBV29-1 to TRBJ1-1, with 7 bases aligning to TRBD1. Germline trimming cut 5 bases from V and 0 bases from J; bases unmatched to any gene: 3. The CDR3 covers 13 residues. Germline CDR1 is SQVTM and CDR2 is ANQGSEA. CDR3 sequence reads: CSVRGQMNTEAFF. The DNA for the CDR3 is TGCAGCGTTAGGGGACAGATGAACACTGAAGCTTTCTTT.

This rearrangement joins TRBV6-5 to TRBJ2-2; unclear D gene. V lost 4 bases and J lost 4, with 7 bases in between. The CDR3 spans 13 residues. Germline CDR1 reads MNHEY; CDR2 reads SVGAGI. CDR3 loop: CASSWQVTGELFF. CDR3 coding DNA: TGTGCCAGCAGTTGGCAGGTCACCGGGGAGCTGTTTTTT.

This clone was seen only a few times. This chain uses TRBV6-5 with TRBJ1-1; D call uncertain. The CDR3 has 11 residues. With 4 bases removed from V and 6 bases from J, the gap between germline ends came to 6 bases. The germline CDR1 and CDR2 sequences are MNHEY and SVGAGI. CDR3 protein: CASSLTSEAFF. The DNA for the CDR3 is TGTGCCAGCAGTTTAACATCTGAAGCTTTCTTT.

In its sample, this clone was seen once. This rearrangement joins TRBV6-6 to TRBJ2-7, with a weak D call TRBD1 (6 bases). Trimming shortened V by 4 bases and J by 5 bases, and 21 bases separated the two germline ends. The germline V gene has CDR1 MNHNY and CDR2 SVGAGI (reference sequence). This CDR3 has 16 amino acids. CDR3 amino acids: CASSSNRERVKDEQYF. The CDR3 region has the DNA TGTGCCAGCAGTTCGAACAGGGAGCGAGTAAAGGACGAGCAGTACTTC.

V and J are TRBV2 and TRBJ1-5; TRBD1 matches at 7 bases. Germline V CDR1 and CDR2: SNHLY, FYNNEI. The CDR3 extends over 15 amino acids. V gave up 7 bases and J gave up 0 bases; unmatched junction bases: 6. The CDR3 loop reads CASTQQGDSNQPQHF. DNA of the CDR3: TGTGCCAGCACCCAGCAGGGGGATAGCAATCAGCCCCAGCATTTT.

J is TRBJ1-2 and V is TRBV19, with D perhaps TRBD1 (5 bases). Looked up from germline, CDR1 is LNHDA and CDR2 is SQIVND (reference sequence). The CDR3 is 14 amino acids. V gave up 1 base and J gave up 4 bases, with 10 bases separating them. The CDR3 coding sequence is TGTGCCAGTAGTATAGGGGGACTCTTCTATGGCTACACCTTC. Its translation is CASSIGGLFYGYTF.